The sequence of this T cell receptor (beta chain) was determined in a study of blood T cell repertoires in COVID-19. The overall study: The United States, Italy and Spain supplied acute and convalescent COVID-19 samples. The cDNA or gDNA used as material had been derived from T cells, B-cell-depleted T cells, or PBMCs.

Authors' methods: Estimates of nucleated cell counts were drawn from the amplification of reference gene primers. Sequencing used immunoSEQ multiplex PCR; TCRdb keeps in-frame clones, though not all of them. Clonal size and the V and J genes are those of that table, whereas D and trimming came from the DNA. Seen here are 90,000 to 100,000 clones, approximately 86% observed once, and the top ten hold approximately 1.7%. The CDR3 loop spans 13 amino acids. CDR1 is SQVTM and CDR2 is ANQGSEA in the germline V gene. J gave up 7 bases and V 5 bases, and 6 bases lay outside the gene matches. This chain joins TRBV29-1 and TRBJ2-1, with 9 bases lining up with TRBD2. This receptor was identified in an elderly man with acute or convalescent COVID-19. The sequenced sample was peripheral blood. CDR3 coding DNA: TGCAGCGTTCAGGGACTAGCTGGTAATGAGCAGTTCTTC. This gives the protein CSVQGLAGNEQFF.